This TCR beta chain was sequenced in a study of control samples from healthy donors and cancer patients. Libraries were prepared by immunoSEQ multiplex PCR; TCRdb keeps only in-frame clonotypes and omits some of them. The sample has some 190,000 clones, about 90% seen once. This sequence was found in a man aged 25-45 years in good health. The sample was blood.

The CDR3 loop reads CASSQGRGRGQVYGYTF. The CDR3 DNA sequence: TGTGCCAGCAGCCAAGGCCGGGGGAGAGGACAGGTCTATGGCTACACCTTC. V and J are TRBV3-1 (or the pseudogene TRBV3-2) and TRBJ1-2; 7 bases match TRBD1. There are 17 residues in the CDR3. V shed 1 base, J shed 4 bases, and the junction held 12 bases outside the gene matches. CDR1 is LGHDT, CDR2 YNNKEL, per germline (reference sequence).